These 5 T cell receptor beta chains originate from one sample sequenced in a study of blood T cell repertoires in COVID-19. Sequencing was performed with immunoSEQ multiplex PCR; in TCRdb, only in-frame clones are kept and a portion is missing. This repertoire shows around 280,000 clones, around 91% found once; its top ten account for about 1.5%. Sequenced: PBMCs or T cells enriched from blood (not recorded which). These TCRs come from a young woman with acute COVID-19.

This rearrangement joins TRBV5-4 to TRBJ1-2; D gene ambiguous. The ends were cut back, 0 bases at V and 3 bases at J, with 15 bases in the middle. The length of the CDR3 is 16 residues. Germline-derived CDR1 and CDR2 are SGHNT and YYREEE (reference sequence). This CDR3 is CASSLGEGAIYYGYTF. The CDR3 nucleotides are TGTGCCAGCAGCTTGGGTGAGGGAGCAATATACTATGGCTACACCTTC. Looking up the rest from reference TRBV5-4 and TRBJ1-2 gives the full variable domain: ETGVTQSPTHLIKTRGQQVTLRCSSQSGHNTVSWYQQALGQGPQFIFQYYREEENGRGNFPPRFSGLQFPNYSSELNVNALELDDSALYLCASSLGEGAIYYGYTFGSGTRLTVV.

In DNA, the CDR3 is TGTGCCAGCAGCCTCCGGGACATCTACACAGATACGCAGTATTTT. Amino acids: CASSLRDIYTDTQYF. The chain has TRBV14 and TRBJ2-3, with D tentatively TRBD1 (6 bases). Germline V gives CDR1 SGHDN, CDR2 FVKESK. The CDR3 totals 15 residues. With 4 bases removed from V and 2 bases from J, the gap between germline ends came to 13 bases.

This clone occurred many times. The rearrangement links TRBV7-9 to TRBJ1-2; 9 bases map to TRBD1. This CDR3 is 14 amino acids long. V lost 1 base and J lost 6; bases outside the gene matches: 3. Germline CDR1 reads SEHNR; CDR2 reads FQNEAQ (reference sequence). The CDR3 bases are TGTGCCAGCAGCTTAGGGACAGGGGAGAATGGCTACACCTTC. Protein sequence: CASSLGTGENGYTF.

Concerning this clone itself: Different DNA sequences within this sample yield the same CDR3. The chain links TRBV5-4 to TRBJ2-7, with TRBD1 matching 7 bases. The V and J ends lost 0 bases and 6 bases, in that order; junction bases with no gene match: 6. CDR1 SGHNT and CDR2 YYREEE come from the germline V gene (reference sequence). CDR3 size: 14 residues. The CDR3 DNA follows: TGTGCCAGCAGCTTGGGCGACAGGGTGGGCGAGCAGTACTTC. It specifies CASSLGDRVGEQYF.

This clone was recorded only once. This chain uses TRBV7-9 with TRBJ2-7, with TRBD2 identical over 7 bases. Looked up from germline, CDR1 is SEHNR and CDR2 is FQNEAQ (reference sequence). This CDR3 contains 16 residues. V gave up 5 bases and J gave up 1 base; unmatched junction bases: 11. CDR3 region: CASSQAWGGLSYEQYF. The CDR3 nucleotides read TGTGCCAGCAGCCAGGCGTGGGGAGGGTTATCCTACGAGCAGTACTTC. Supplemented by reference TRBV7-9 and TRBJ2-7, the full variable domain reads DTGVSQNPRHKITKRGQNVTFRCDPISEHNRLYWYRQTLGQGPEFLTYFQNEAQLEKSRLLSDRFSAERPKGSFSTLEIQRTEQGDSAMYLCASSQAWGGLSYEQYFGPGTRLTVT.